This T cell receptor (beta chain) was captured by sequencing in a study of blood T cell repertoires in COVID-19. Study as a whole: Samples representing acute and convalescent COVID-19 were sourced from the United States, Italy and Spain. PBMCs, B-cell-depleted T cells, or T cells provided the cDNA or gDNA that made up the material.

As processed by the authors: Estimation of nucleated cell counts was performed using reference gene primer amplification. Assay: immunoSEQ multiplex PCR; the TCRdb copy retains only in-frame clones and omits some. The V and J calls and clone size come from that table; D and trimming were worked out from the DNA. The sample records under 140,000 clones, almost 80% being singletons. The TCR was taken from an elderly woman with active or convalescent COVID-19. Sequencing used peripheral blood.

CDR3 sequence reads: CASSQVFGRNNYGYTF. As DNA, the CDR3 is TGCGCCAGCAGCCAAGTTTTCGGCAGGAATAACTATGGCTACACCTTC. The chain carries TRBV4-1 and TRBJ1-2; D not certain. CDR3 length: 16 amino acids. V was trimmed by 1 base and J by 1 base, leaving 13 bases between them. Germline loops: CDR1 MGHRA, CDR2 YSYEKL.